This T cell receptor (beta chain) is from a study of blood T cell repertoires in COVID-19 (dated by TCRdb to 2019 to 2021). About the study as a whole: Recovered participants in ImmuneRACE Cohort 3 were defined by two consecutive negative NP/OP PCR tests, clearance by a healthcare professional, or resolution of symptoms. Sample metadata almost always included a de-identified subject ID, COVID-19 status, age in years and sex. Samples covering the acute and convalescent phases of COVID-19 were provided by collaborators in the United States, Italy and Spain. The material from the prospective study consisted of cDNA or gDNA derived from T cells, B-cell-depleted T cells, or PBMCs. Samples were obtained from the ongoing ImmuneRACE study (first 160 participants) and from over 1,000 subjects provided by 6 global collaborators. The repertoires were released in a freely available public database intended as a resource for research on the immune response to SARS-CoV-2. Subjects who had been exposed to COVID-19, were actively infected with it, or had recovered from it provided the deeply sampled blood TCRbeta repertoires that made up the dataset. Where HLA class I and class II types were available, the types were taken from metadata supplied by the sample provider, not from assay-based typing. Broader findings and caveats from the paper: Clinical and demographic metadata were provided uncurated, with the amount varying by source and participant.

TCRbeta CDR3 regions were amplified from genomic DNA using the immunoSEQ Assay, a bias-controlled multiplex PCR. The paper's processing steps were these. Nucleated cell counts per sample were estimated from amplification of reference gene primers within the assay. Sequence reads were collapsed and filtered to measure the absolute abundance of every unique TCRbeta CDR3 rearrangement. For each sample, productive Simpson clonality was calculated as the square root of Simpson's diversity index over productive rearrangements. The clones in this table, taken by TCRdb from immuneACCESS, are in-frame only. Not every clone is retained; where verified, under half of the shortfall comes from an unresolved V gene, and the cause of the rest is unknown. For V, J and clone size, that table is used; D and trimming come from the DNA. The sample table lists about 210,000 clones, more than 75% of them with a count of one. The biggest ten clones account for approximately 7.3% of the sample.

CDR1 and CDR2, looked up from the germline V gene, are MNHEY and SVGAGI. The CDR3 runs 15 residues from the cysteine to the phenylalanine. The DNA shown is the 45-base CDR3, in frame from base 1. Trimming accounts for 0 bases at V and 2 bases at J, while the number of junction bases matched to no gene is 2. In the prospective study, participants were roughly 18 to 95 years old, resided in about two dozen geographic areas of the United States, and were enrolled through a virtual design. In the prospective study, participants were assigned to cohorts based on the clinical history participants reported in a screening survey and a study questionnaire. Each participant in the prospective study had whole blood, serum and a nasopharyngeal or oropharyngeal swab collected by mobile phlebotomists. Prospective study participants could optionally give additional blood draws and questionnaires over an approximately two-month period. Before DNA extraction, prospective study blood samples were shipped either frozen or at room temperature.

Worth noting for this clone: Its antigen has not been determined. Base quality data are lacking; no much larger clone is found one base away. Other DNA sequences within the sample encode an identical CDR3.

The sequence is built from TRBV6-5 and TRBJ2-7; 9 bases in the junction line up with TRBD2. This sequence originates from a man aged 25 to 40 in a cohort exposed to, infected with or recovered from COVID-19 (not recorded which). Material: PBMCs or T cells enriched from blood (not recorded which). The CDR3 sequence is CASSYSGGRAYEQYF. The sequence in DNA is TGTGCCAGCAGTTACTCCGGCGGGAGGGCCTACGAGCAGTACTTC.